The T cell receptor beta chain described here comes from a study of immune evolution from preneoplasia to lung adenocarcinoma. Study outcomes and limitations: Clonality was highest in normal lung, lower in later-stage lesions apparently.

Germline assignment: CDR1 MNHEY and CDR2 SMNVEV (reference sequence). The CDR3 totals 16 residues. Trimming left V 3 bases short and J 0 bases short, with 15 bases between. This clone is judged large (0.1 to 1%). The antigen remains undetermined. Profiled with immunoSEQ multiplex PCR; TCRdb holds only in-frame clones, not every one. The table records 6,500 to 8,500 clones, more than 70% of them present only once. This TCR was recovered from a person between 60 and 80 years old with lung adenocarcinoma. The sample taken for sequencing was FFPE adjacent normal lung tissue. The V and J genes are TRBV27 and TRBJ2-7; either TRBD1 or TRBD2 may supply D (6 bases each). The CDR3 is CASSFGGHGSSYEQYF. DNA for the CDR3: TGTGCCAGCAGTTTTGGGGGACACGGGAGCTCCTACGAGCAGTACTTC.